The source of this T cell receptor beta chain is a study of monozygotic twins with inflammatory bowel disease. General observations from the study: Individual T cell subtypes were not distinguishable. IBD patients, compared with healthy twins, shared fewer clonotypes with others (especially with disease activity).

The RNA usage for each TCR library was about 3.5 ug of total RNA. Two nested PCRs, of approximately 16 and 10 cycles, processed TCRalpha and TCRbeta cDNA. TCRdb reprocessed the 5' RACE reads, keeping one entry per CDR3 protein, no DNA. The record lists some 83,000 distinct CDR3 sequences, of which the ten most abundant hold 7.4%. Of note for this clonotype: Its antigen remains unidentified.

CDR3 size: 14 residues. Looked up from germline, CDR1 is SGHNT and CDR2 is YYREEE (reference sequence). The TCR originated in a human donor with ulcerative colitis or Crohn's disease, or a healthy co-twin of an affected twin (not recorded which). The rearrangement uses TRBV5-4 and TRBJ2-3; the D gene TCRdb calls, TRBD2, cannot be checked with no DNA. The sequenced material came from blood. CDR3 region: CASSRTSLADTQYF.